The clone carrying this T cell receptor beta chain was recorded a few times. Its specificity is not known. This entry belongs to a study of cytomegalovirus exposure and HLA in healthy donors. General study findings and limits: What was likely a sequencing artifact was a cluster of highly shared sequence variants. Donors were assumed by presence/absence analyses to have roughly uniform sequencing depth. Later work found that TCR association rates differed between HLA loci; DRB1 had the most and HLA-C the fewest.

The primer mix had 60 Vbeta and 13 Jbeta primers. The assay was immunoSEQ multiplex PCR, and TCRdb's table has in-frame clones only and misses some. The sample yields over 95,000 clones, 75% to 80% seen once. The sequencing input was PBMCs. This receptor was identified in a female donor in good health and CMV-seronegative.

The chain's CDR3 is CAISGTSGRSNTDTQYF. CDR3 DNA sequence: TGTGCCATCAGCGGGACTAGCGGGAGGTCCAACACAGATACGCAGTATTTT. V usage is TRBV10-3 and J usage is TRBJ2-3, with 15 bases fitting TRBD2. V dropped 6 bases and J dropped 2; count of bases not matched to a gene: 6. Germline lookup yields CDR1 ENHRY and CDR2 SYGVKD. This CDR3 is built from 17 residues.